These T cell receptor beta chains were read from a single sample in a study of cytomegalovirus exposure and HLA in healthy donors. Only in-frame clones appear in the TCRdb table, and some are missing; sequencing was by immunoSEQ multiplex PCR. The sample lists around 120,000 clones; about 80% were seen once. Sequencing was performed on PBMCs. These receptors were obtained from a female donor in good health and CMV-seropositive. Each CDR3 is given with its conserved first and last residue. Fields, in order: D gene, J gene, V gene, CDR3 length, clone size, CDR3 DNA, CDR3 protein. A D gene is named only where the DNA matches it firmly. Clone size is shown for a subset of rows, as once, few, many or a class of expanded clone.

TRBD1 | TRBJ2-7 | TRBV5-6 | 16 | . | TGTGCCAGCAGCTTGTGGGGGACAGTGCTTAGCCACGAGCAGTACTTC | CASSLWGTVLSHEQYF
. | TRBJ1-5 | TRBV30 | 14 | . | TGTGCCTGGAGTTCGGGGTGGTCCGGTCAGCCCCAGCATTTT | CAWSSGWSGQPQHF
TRBD2 | TRBJ2-5 | TRBV7-3 | 16 | . | TGTGCCAGCAGCCCGCAGGGACTAGCAGACGGAGAGACCCAGTACTTC | CASSPQGLADGETQYF
. | TRBJ2-3 | TRBV2 | 12 | . | TGTGCCAGCAGGACTTTCACAGATACGCAGTATTTT | CASRTFTDTQYF
TRBD1 | TRBJ1-5 | TRBV27 | 14 | once | TGTGCCAGCAGTTCAAACAGGGGAACAGGGCCCCAGCATTTT | CASSSNRGTGPQHF
TRBD1 | TRBJ2-7 | TRBV29-1 | 12 | . | TGCAGCGTTGCTCGGGACAGTTACGAGCAGTACTTC | CSVARDSYEQYF
. | TRBJ1-5 | TRBV6-1 | 14 | few | TGTGCCAGCAGTGAAGGGTTGCAGTTTCAGCCCCAGCATTTT | CASSEGLQFQPQHF
TRBD1 | TRBJ1-2 | TRBV7-2 | 13 | few | TGTGCCAGCAGCTCGGGACAGGGGTATGGCTACACCTTC | CASSSGQGYGYTF
TRBD2 | TRBJ2-1 | TRBV11-2 | 14 | . | TGTGCCAGCAGCTTTAGCGGGGGAAAAAATGAGCAGTTCTTC | CASSFSGGKNEQFF
TRBD2 | TRBJ2-6 | TRBV2 | 12 | . | TGTGCGGGGGGGACTGGGGCCAACGTCCTGACTTTC | CAGGTGANVLTF
. | TRBJ2-5 | TRBV5-8 | 14 | . | TGTGCCAGCAGCTTGGGGAGGGGTCAAGAGACCCAGTACTTC | CASSLGRGQETQYF
TRBD1 | TRBJ2-7 | TRBV30 | 13 | . | TGTGCCTGGAATCGACAGGGGATTGGCGAGCAGTACTTC | CAWNRQGIGEQYF
TRBD1 | TRBJ1-1 | TRBV18 | 14 | once | TGTGCCAGCTCGCCTGGGACAGTGAACACTGAAGCTTTCTTT | CASSPGTVNTEAFF
TRBD1 | TRBJ1-1 | TRBV5-1 | 14 | . | TGCGCCAGCAGCTATGGACAGGGGAGAACTGAAGCTTTCTTT | CASSYGQGRTEAFF
TRBD1 | TRBJ1-2 | TRBV28 | 12 | . | TGTGCCACTTCGGGACAGACTTATGGCTACACCTTC | CATSGQTYGYTF
. | TRBJ2-2 | TRBV29-1 | 14 | . | TGCAGCGTTGAACGACAGCCGAACACCGGAGAGCTGTTTTTT | CSVERQPNTGELFF
. | TRBJ1-5 | TRBV2 | 15 | . | TGTGCCAGCAGTGTGGCTAGAGGGTCCCTCGTGTCCCAGCATTTT | CASSVARGSLVSQHF
. | TRBJ1-2 | TRBV27 | 16 | few | TGTGCCAGCAGTTTATCGAGGTCGGCGGGGAACTATGGCTACACCTTC | CASSLSRSAGNYGYTF
. | TRBJ1-2 | TRBV6-4 | 15 | once | TGTGCCAGCACAATGGACAGAACGAGCACCTATGGCTACACCTTC | CASTMDRTSTYGYTF
TRBD1 | TRBJ1-1 | TRBV7-3 | 15 | . | TGTGCCAGCAGCTCACGGACAGGGGAAGGCACTGAAGCTTTCTTT | CASSSRTGEGTEAFF
. | TRBJ1-5 | TRBV7-9 | 16 | . | TGTGCCAGCAGCTGGGGCGCAGGGGTTGGCAATCAGCCCCAGCATTTT | CASSWGAGVGNQPQHF
TRBD1 | TRBJ1-3 | TRBV28 | 21 | once | TGTGCCAGCAGTTTACAGGGGGCGGCTCTCTTAGGGGCCCGCTCTGGAAACACCATATATTTT | CASSLQGAALLGARSGNTIYF
. | TRBJ1-5 | TRBV7-2 | 16 | . | TGTGCCAGCAGCTCGTCGGCAGGGCAGGGCAATCAGCCCCAGCATTTT | CASSSSAGQGNQPQHF
TRBD1 | TRBJ2-2 | TRBV2 | 15 | once | TGTGCCAGCACCTACAGGGGGCGGGATACCGGGGAGCTGTTTTTT | CASTYRGRDTGELFF
. | TRBJ1-2 | TRBV7-8 | 15 | . | TGTGCCAGCAGCTTAGACCACAATTCTAACTATGGCTACACCTTC | CASSLDHNSNYGYTF
. | TRBJ2-2 | TRBV5-4 | 15 | . | TGTGCCAGCAGCTTGGACAGGATAAACACCGGGGAGCTGTTTTTT | CASSLDRINTGELFF
. | TRBJ1-6 | TRBV18 | 16 | . | TGTGCCAGCTCACCAATTGCGGACACCTATAATTCACCCCTCCACTTT | CASSPIADTYNSPLHF
TRBD1 | TRBJ2-6 | TRBV18 | 18 | . | TGTGCCAGCTCACCAAGCGAGACAGGGGTTGGTGGGGCCAACGTCCTGACTTTC | CASSPSETGVGGANVLTF